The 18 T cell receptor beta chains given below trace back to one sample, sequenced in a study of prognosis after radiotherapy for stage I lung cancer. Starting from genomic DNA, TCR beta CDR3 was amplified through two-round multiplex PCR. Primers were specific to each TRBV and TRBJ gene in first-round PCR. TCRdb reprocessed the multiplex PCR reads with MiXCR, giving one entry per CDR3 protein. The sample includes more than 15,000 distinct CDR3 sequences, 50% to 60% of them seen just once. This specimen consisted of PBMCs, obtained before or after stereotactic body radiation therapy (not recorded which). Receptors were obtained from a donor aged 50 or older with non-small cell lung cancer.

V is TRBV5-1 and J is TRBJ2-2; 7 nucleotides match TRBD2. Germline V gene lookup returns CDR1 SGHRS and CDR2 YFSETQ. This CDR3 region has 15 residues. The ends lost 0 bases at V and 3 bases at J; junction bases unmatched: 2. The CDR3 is CASSLALADTGELFF. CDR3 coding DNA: TGCGCCAGCAGCTTGGCTCTAGCGGACACCGGGGAGCTGTTTTTT.

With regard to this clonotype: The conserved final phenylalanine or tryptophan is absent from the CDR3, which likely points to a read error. The CDR3 loop is CASSFTVTGEAGELFL. In DNA form, the CDR3 reads TGTGCCAGCAGTTTCACCGTGACAGGGGAAGCCGGGGAGCTGTTTTTA. This chain connects TRBV6-5 to TRBJ2-2; 8 bases match TRBD1. Germline CDR1 and CDR2: MNHEY and SVGAGI. This CDR3 contains 16 residues. The V and J ends lost 4 bases and 6 bases, in that order; junction bases with no gene match: 10.

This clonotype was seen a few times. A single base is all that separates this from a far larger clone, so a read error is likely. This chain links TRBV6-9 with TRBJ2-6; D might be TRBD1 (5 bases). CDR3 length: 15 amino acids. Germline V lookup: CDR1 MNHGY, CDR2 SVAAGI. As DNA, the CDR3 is TGTGCCAGCAGTTTTACGGGTTCTGGGGCCAACGTCCCGACTTTC. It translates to CASSFTGSGANVPTF.

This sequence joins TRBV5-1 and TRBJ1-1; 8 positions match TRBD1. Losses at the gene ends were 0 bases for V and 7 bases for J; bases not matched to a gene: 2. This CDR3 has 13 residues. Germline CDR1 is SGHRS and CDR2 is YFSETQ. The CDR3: CASSLVGQGEAFF. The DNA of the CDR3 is TGCGCCAGCAGCTTGGTCGGACAGGGTGAAGCTTTCTTT.

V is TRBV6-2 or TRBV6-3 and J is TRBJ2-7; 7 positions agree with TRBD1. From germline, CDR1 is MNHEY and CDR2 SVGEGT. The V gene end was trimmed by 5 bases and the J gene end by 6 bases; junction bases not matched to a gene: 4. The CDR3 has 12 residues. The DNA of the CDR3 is TGTGCCAGCAGTACACAGGGGCCCGAGCAGTACTTC. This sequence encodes CASSTQGPEQYF.

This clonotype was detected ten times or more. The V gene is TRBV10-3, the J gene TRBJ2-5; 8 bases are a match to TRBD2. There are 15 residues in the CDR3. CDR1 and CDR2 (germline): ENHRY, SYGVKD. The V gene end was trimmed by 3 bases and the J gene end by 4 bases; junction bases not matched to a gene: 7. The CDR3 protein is CAISDPGGGAETQYF. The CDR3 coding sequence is TGTGCCATCAGTGACCCGGGGGGGGGGGCAGAGACCCAGTACTTC.

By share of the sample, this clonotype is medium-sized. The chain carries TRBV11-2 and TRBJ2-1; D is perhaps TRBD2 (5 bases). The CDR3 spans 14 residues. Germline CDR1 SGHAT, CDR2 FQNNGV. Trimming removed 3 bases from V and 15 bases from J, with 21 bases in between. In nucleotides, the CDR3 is TGTGCCAGCAGCTTTCAACTAGTCCGGAGCCCTCTGTTCTTC. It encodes CASSFQLVRSPLFF.

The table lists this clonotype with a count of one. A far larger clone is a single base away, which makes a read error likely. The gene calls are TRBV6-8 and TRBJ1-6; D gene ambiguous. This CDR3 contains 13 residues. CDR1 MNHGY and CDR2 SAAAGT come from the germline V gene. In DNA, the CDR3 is TGTGCCAGCAGTCCCGGCTTTGGTTCAACCCTCCACTTT. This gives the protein CASSPGFGSTLHF.

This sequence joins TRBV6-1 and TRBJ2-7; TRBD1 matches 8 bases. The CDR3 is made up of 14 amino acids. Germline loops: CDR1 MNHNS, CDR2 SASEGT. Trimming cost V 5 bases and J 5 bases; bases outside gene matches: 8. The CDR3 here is CASSQQGGSHEQYF. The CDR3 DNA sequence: TGTGCCAGCAGTCAACAGGGGGGATCCCACGAGCAGTACTTC.

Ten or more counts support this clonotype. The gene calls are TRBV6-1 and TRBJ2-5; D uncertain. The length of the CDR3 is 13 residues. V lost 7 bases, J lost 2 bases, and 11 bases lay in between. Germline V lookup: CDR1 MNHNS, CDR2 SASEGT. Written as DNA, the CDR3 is TGTGCCAGCACCCGAGGCAGTCAAGAGACCCAGTACTTC. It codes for CASTRGSQETQYF.

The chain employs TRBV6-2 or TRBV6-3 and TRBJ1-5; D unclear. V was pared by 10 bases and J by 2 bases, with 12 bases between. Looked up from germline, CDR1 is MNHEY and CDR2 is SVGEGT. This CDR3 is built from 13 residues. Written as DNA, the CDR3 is TGTGCCATCATCCCCCTTGGCAATCAGCCCCAGCATTTT. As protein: CAIIPLGNQPQHF.

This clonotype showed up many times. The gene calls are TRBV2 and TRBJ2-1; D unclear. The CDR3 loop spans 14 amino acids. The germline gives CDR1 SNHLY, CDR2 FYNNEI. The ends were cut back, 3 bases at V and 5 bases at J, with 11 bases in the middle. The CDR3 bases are TGTGCCAGCAGTGATGCAGGTTCCCACAATGAGCAGTTCTTC. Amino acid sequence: CASSDAGSHNEQFF.

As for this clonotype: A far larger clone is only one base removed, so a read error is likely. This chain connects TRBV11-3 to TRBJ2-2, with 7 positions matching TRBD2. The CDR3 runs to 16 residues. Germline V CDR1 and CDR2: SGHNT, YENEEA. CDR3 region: CGSSFSTWGGTGELFF. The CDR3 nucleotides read TGTGGCAGCAGCTTCAGTACCTGGGGAGGGACCGGGGAGCTGTTTTTT. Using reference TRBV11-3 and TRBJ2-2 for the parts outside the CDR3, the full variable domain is EAGVVQSPRYKIIEKKQPVAFWCNPISGHNTLYWYLQNLGQGPELLIRYENEEAVDDSQLPKDRFSAERLKGVDSTLKIQPAELGDSAVYLCGSSFSTWGGTGELFFGEGSRLTVL.

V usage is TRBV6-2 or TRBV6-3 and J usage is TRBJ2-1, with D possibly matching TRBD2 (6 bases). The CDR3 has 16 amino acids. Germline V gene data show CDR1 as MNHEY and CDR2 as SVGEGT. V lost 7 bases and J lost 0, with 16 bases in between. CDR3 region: CASIVRGGGSYNEQFF. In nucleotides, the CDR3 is TGTGCCAGCATAGTTAGGGGAGGTGGCTCCTACAATGAGCAGTTCTTC.

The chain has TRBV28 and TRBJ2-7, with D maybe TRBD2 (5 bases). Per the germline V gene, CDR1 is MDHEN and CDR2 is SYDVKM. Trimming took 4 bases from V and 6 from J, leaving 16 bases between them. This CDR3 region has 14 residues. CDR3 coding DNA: TGTGCCAGCAGTTCACTCTCCGACTATCCCGAGCAGTACTTC. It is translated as CASSSLSDYPEQYF.

The CDR3 spells CSARSHQGGDTEAFF. CDR3 nucleotide sequence: TGCAGTGCTAGATCCCACCAGGGGGGGGACACTGAAGCTTTCTTT. This sequence joins TRBV20-1 and TRBJ1-1, with 7 bases matching TRBD1. Germline CDR1 is DFQATT and CDR2 is SNEGSKA (reference sequence). The CDR3 sequence is 15 residues long. Losses at the gene ends were 2 bases for V and 3 bases for J; bases not matched to a gene: 9.

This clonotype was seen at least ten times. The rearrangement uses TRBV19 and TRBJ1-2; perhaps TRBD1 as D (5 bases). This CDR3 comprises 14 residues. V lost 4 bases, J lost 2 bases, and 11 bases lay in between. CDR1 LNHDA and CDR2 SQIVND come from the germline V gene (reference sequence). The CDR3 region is CASSTGTLNYGYTF. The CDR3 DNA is TGTGCCAGTAGTACCGGGACGTTGAACTATGGCTACACCTTC.

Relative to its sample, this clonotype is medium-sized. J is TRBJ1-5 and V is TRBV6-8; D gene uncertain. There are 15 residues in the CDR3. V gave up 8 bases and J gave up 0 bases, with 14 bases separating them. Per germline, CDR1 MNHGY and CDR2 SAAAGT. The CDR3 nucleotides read TGTGCCAGCGGCTCGAGGGCCCTTAGCAATCAGCCCCAGCATTTT. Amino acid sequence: CASGSRALSNQPQHF.